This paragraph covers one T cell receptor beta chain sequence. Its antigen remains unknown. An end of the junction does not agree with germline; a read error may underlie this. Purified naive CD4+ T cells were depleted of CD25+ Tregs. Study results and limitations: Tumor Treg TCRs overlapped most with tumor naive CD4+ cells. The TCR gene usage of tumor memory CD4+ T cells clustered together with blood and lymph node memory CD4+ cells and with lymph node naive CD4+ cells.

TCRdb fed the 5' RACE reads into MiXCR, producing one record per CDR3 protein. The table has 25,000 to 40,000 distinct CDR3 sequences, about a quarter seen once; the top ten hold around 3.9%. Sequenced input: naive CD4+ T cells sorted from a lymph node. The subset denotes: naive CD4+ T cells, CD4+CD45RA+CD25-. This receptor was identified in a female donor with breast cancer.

The CDR3 region is CASSEFRGFGGGLFF. The CDR3 region has the DNA TGTGCCAGCAGCGAATTCAGGGGGTTCGGCGGGGGGCTGTTTTTT. This chain joins TRBV7-8 and TRBJ2-2; the D call may be TRBD1 or TRBD2 (7 bases each). The CDR3 is 15 amino acids. The germline V gene has CDR1 SGHVS and CDR2 FQNEAQ.